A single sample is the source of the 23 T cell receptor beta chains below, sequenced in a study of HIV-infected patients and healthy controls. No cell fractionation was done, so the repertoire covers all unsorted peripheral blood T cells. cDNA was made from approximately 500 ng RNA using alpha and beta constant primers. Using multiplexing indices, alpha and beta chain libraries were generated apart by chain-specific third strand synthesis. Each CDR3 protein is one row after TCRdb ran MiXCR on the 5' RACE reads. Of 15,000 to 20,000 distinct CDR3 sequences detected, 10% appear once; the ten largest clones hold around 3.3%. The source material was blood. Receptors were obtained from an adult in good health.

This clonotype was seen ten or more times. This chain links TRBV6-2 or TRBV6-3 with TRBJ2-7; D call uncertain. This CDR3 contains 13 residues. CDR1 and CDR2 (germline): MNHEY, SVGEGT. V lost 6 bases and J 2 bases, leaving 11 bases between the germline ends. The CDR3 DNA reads TGTGCCAGCAGAGGCCCCGCCGCCTACGAGCAGTACTTC. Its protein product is CASRGPAAYEQYF.

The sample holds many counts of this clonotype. CDR3 residues: CASSDGGSPEQYF. For the CDR3, the DNA is TGTGCCAGCAGTGACGGCGGGAGCCCCGAGCAGTACTTC. V and J are TRBV2 and TRBJ2-7, with 7 nucleotides matching TRBD2. V dropped 3 bases and J dropped 6; count of bases not matched to a gene: 5. This CDR3 has 13 residues. Germline values: CDR1 SNHLY, CDR2 FYNNEI. Complete variable domain (other parts from reference TRBV2 and TRBJ2-7): EPEVTQTPSHQVTQMGQEVILRCVPISNHLYFYWYRQILGQKVEFLVSFYNNEISEKSEIFDDQFSVERPDGSNFTLKIRSTKLEDSAMYFCASSDGGSPEQYFGPGTRLTVT.

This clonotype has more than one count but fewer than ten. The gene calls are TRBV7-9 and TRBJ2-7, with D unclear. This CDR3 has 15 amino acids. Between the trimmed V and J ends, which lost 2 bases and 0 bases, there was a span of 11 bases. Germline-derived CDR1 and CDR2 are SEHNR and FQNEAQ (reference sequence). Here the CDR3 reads CASSLLGSDSYEQYF. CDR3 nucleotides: TGTGCCAGCAGCTTATTGGGGTCAGACTCCTACGAGCAGTACTTC.

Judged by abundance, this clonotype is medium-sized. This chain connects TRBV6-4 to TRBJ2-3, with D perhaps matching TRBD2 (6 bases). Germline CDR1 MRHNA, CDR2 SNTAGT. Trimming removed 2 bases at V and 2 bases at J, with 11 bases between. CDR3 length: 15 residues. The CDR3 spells CASSDTSTHTDTQYF. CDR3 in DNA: TGTGCCAGCAGTGACACTAGCACACACACAGATACGCAGTATTTT.

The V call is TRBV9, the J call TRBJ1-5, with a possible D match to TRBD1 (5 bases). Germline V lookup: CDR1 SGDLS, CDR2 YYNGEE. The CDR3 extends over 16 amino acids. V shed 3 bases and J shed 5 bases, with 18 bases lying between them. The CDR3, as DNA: TGTGCCAGCAGCGAGGGGAGTGAAGGGGTGGATCAGCCCCAGCATTTT. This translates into CASSEGSEGVDQPQHF.

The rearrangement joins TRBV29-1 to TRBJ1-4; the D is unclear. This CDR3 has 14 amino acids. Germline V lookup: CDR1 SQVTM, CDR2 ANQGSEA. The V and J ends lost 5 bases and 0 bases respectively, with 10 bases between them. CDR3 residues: CSVLDGATNEKLFF. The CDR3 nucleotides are TGCAGCGTTTTGGACGGTGCAACTAATGAAAAACTGTTTTTT.

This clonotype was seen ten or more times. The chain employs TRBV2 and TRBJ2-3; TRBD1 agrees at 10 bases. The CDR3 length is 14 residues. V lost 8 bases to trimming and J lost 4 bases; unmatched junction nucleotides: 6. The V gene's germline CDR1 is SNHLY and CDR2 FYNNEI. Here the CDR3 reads CASHRDRGSDTQYF. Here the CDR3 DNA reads TGTGCCAGCCACCGGGACAGGGGATCAGATACGCAGTATTTT. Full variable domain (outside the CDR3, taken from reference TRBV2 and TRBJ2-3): EPEVTQTPSHQVTQMGQEVILRCVPISNHLYFYWYRQILGQKVEFLVSFYNNEISEKSEIFDDQFSVERPDGSNFTLKIRSTKLEDSAMYFCASHRDRGSDTQYFGPGTRLTVL.

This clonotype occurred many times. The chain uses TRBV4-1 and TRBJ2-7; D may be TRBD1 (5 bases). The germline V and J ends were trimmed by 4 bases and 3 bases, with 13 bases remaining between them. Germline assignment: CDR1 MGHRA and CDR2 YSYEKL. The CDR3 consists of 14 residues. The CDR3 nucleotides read TGCGCCAGCAGCCGCCCGTTCGACAGCTACGAGCAGTACTTC. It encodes CASSRPFDSYEQYF.

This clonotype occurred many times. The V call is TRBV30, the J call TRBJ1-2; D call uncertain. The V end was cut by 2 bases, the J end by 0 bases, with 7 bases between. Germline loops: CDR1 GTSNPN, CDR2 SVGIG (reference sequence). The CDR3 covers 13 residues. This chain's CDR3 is CAWSRGANYGYTF. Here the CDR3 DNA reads TGTGCCTGGAGTCGGGGAGCTAACTATGGCTACACCTTC.

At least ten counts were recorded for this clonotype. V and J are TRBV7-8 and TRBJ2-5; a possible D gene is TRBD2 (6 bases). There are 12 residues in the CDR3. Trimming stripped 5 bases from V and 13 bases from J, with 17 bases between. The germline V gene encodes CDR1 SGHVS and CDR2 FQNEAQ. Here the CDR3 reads CASSQLGGSPYF. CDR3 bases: TGTGCCAGCAGCCAACTAGGAGGGTCGCCGTACTTC.

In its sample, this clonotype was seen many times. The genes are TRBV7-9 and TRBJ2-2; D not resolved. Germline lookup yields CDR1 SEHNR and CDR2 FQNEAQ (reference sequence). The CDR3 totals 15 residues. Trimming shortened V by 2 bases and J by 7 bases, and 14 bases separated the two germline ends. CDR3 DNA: TGTGCCAGCAGCTTATGGAGTTTTCTGGACGGGGAGCTGTTTTTT. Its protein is CASSLWSFLDGELFF.

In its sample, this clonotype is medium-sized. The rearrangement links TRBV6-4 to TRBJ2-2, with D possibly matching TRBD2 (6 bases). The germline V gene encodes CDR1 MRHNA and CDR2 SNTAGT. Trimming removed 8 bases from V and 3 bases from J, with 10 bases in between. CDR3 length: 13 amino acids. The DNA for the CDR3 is TGTGCCAGCGCCTCGGGGGACACCGGGGAGCTGTTTTTT. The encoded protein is CASASGDTGELFF.

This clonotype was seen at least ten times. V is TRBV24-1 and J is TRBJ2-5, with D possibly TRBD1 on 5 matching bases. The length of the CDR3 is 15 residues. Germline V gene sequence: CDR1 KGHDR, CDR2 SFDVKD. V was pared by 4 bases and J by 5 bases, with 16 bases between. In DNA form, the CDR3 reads TGTGCCACCAGTGAGCCCGCTCAGGGCCGCGAGACCCAGTACTTC. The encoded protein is CATSEPAQGRETQYF.

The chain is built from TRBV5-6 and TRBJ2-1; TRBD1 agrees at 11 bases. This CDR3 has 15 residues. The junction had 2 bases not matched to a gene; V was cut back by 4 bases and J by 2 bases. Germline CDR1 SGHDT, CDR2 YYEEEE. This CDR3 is CASSQGQGAYNEQFF. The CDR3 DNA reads TGTGCCAGCAGCCAGGGACAGGGGGCCTACAATGAGCAGTTCTTC.

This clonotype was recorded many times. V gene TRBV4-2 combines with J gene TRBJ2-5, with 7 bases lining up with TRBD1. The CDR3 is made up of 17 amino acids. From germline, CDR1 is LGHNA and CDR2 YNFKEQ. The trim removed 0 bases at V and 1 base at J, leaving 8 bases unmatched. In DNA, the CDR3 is TGTGCCAGCAGCCAAGATGCCGGGACAGCTGCCCAAGAGACCCAGTACTTC. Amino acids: CASSQDAGTAAQETQYF.

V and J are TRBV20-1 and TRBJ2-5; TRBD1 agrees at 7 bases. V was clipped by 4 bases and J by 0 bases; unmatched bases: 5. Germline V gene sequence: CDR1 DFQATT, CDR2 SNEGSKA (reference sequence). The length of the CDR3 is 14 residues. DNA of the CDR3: TGCAGTGCTAAGCTGACAGGGTACCAAGAGACCCAGTACTTC. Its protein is CSAKLTGYQETQYF.

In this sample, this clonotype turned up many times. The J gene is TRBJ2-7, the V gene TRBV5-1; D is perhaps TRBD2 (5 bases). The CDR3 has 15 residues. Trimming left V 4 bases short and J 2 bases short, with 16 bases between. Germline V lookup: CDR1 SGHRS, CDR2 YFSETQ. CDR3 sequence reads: CASSPTREQTYEQYF. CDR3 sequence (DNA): TGCGCCAGCAGCCCGACCCGGGAACAGACCTACGAGCAGTACTTC.

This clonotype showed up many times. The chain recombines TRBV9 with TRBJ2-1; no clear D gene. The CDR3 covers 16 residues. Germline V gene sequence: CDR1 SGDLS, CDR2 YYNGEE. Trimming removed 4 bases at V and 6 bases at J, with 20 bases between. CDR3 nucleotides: TGTGCCAGCAGCCCTCCTGGGCTAACCCTCAGCAATGAGCAGTTCTTC. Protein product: CASSPPGLTLSNEQFF.

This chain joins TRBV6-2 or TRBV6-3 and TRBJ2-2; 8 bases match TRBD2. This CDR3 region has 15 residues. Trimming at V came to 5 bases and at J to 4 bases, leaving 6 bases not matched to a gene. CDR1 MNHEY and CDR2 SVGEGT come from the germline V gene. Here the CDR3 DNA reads TGTGCCAGCAGTCAAAAGCGGGAGCGCACCGGGGAGCTGTTTTTT. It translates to CASSQKRERTGELFF.

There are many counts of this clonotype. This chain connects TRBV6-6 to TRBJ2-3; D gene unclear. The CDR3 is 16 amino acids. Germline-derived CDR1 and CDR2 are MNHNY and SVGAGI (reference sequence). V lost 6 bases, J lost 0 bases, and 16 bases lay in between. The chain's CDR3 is CASSGVWPASTDTQYF. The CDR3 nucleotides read TGTGCCAGCAGCGGTGTGTGGCCTGCTAGCACAGATACGCAGTATTTT.

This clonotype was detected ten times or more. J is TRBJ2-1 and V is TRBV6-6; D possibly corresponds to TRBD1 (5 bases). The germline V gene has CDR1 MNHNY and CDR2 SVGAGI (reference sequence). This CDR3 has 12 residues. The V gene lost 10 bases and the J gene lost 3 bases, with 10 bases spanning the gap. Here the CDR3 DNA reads TGTGCCACTACGACAGACTACAATGAGCAGTTCTTC. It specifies CATTTDYNEQFF.

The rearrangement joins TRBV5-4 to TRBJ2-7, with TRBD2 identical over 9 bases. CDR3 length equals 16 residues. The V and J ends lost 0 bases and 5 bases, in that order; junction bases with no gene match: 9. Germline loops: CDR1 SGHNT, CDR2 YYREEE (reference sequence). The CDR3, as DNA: TGTGCCAGCAGCTTGGAGGCTAGCGGGATGCGGAACGAGCAGTACTTC. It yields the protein CASSLEASGMRNEQYF.

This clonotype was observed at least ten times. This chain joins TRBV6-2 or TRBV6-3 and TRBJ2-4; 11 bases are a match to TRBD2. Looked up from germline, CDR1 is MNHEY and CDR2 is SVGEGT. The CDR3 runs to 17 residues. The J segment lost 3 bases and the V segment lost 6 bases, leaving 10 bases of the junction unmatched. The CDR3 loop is CASRPLLAGDVKNIQYF. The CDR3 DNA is TGTGCCAGCAGACCCCTACTAGCGGGAGATGTCAAAAACATTCAGTACTTC.